The clone carrying this TCR beta chain has a single count. The antigen is undetermined. These data belong to a study of T cell responses to AZD1222 COVID-19 vaccine. Broader study findings: Repertoire sampling occurred only after the peak T cell response. Just a handful of AZD1222 recipients tested seropositive at baseline. Nearly half of spike-specific TCRs reportedly go after variant regions that carry no mutations.

Looked up from germline, CDR1 is SQVTM and CDR2 is ANQGSEA. The length of the CDR3 is 13 residues. Trimming stripped 7 bases from V and 5 bases from J, with 17 bases between. Libraries were prepared by immunoSEQ multiplex PCR; TCRdb keeps only in-frame clonotypes and omits some of them. The table has 150,000 to 200,000 clones, about 92% seen once; the top ten hold less than 4.5%. This sequence originates from an adult who received the MenACWY meningococcal vaccine as a control. This chain connects TRBV29-1 to TRBJ1-1; weak D call: TRBD1 (6 bases). Sample: peripheral blood, taken 28 days after the second dose of the MenACWY control vaccine. For the CDR3, the DNA is TGCAGCGCATACAGGGTGAGCGAAACTGAAGCTTTCTTT. Translated: CSAYRVSETEAFF.